One sample yielded the 22 T cell receptor beta chains listed below, sequenced in a study of blood T cell repertoires in COVID-19. Assay used: immunoSEQ multiplex PCR; TCRdb lists only in-frame clones, some missing. Seen here are tens of thousands of clones, about 89% observed once, and the top ten hold around 1%. What was sequenced was peripheral blood. The receptors were gathered from a human donor in a cohort sampled during active COVID-19.

J is TRBJ2-7 and V is TRBV6-5; maybe TRBD2 (6 bases). V lost 0 bases and J 1 base, leaving 13 bases between the germline ends. Germline loops: CDR1 MNHEY, CDR2 SVGAGI. The CDR3 is 16 residues long. This CDR3 reads CASSYSTGEASYEQYF. In DNA form, the CDR3 reads TGTGCCAGCAGTTACTCCACGGGGGAGGCTTCCTACGAGCAGTACTTC.

The CDR3 DNA reads as TGTGCCAGCAGCCCCAGGGGCTTGTACCAAGAGACCCAGTACTTC. It codes for CASSPRGLYQETQYF. The J gene is TRBJ2-5, the V gene TRBV28, with D tentatively TRBD1 (6 bases). Germline CDR1 is MDHEN and CDR2 is SYDVKM. Trimming removed 6 bases from V and 0 bases from J, with 14 bases in between. CDR3 length: 15 residues. Drawing the rest from reference TRBV28 and TRBJ2-5, the complete variable domain is DVKVTQSSRYLVKRTGEKVFLECVQDMDHENMFWYRQDPGLGLRLIYFSYDVKMKEKGDIPEGYSVSREKKERFSLILESASTNQTSMYLCASSPRGLYQETQYFGPGTRLLVL.

This clone was counted a few times. This chain joins TRBV13 and TRBJ2-7, with 14 bases aligning to TRBD2. The germline V gene encodes CDR1 PRHDT and CDR2 FYEKMQ (reference sequence). J lost 6 bases, V lost 0 bases, and 4 bases had no gene match. The CDR3 runs 16 residues. The CDR3 DNA reads TGTGCCAGCAGCTTAGGCTGGGGGACTAGCGGGAGCGAGCAGTACTTC. This encodes CASSLGWGTSGSEQYF.

The V and J genes are TRBV18 and TRBJ2-7; 15 positions match TRBD2. Germline-derived CDR1 and CDR2 are KGHSH and LQKENI. V was pared by 2 bases and J by 7 bases, with 6 bases of the junction left unmatched. There are 16 residues in the CDR3. In DNA, the CDR3 is TGTGCCAGCTCACCAGCAGGACTAGCGGGAGGGAGTGAGCAGTACTTC. Its protein is CASSPAGLAGGSEQYF.

The chain is built from TRBV5-8 and TRBJ2-3, with 10 bases aligning to TRBD2. CDR1 and CDR2 (germline): SGHTS, YDEGEE. CDR3 length: 17 amino acids. J was trimmed by 5 bases and V by 7 bases; bases with no gene match: 16. The CDR3 here is CASPTPPGTSVVDTQYF. CDR3 nucleotide sequence: TGTGCCAGCCCAACGCCTCCCGGGACTAGCGTAGTAGATACGCAGTATTTT.

V is TRBV5-1 and J is TRBJ1-2, with 9 bases aligning to TRBD1. J was trimmed by 4 bases and V by 4 bases; bases with no gene match: 5. The CDR3 runs to 14 residues. Per germline, CDR1 SGHRS and CDR2 YFSETQ. CDR3 region: CASSAGTGPYGYTF. For the CDR3, the DNA is TGCGCCAGCAGCGCCGGGACAGGGCCCTATGGCTACACCTTC.

J is TRBJ2-2 and V is TRBV6-5, with unresolved D. CDR1 and CDR2 (germline): MNHEY, SVGAGI. The V and J ends lost 6 bases and 2 bases respectively, with 10 bases between them. CDR3 size: 14 residues. The CDR3 loop reads CASRIEVNTGELFF. The CDR3, as DNA: TGTGCCAGCAGGATTGAGGTCAACACCGGGGAGCTGTTTTTT.

The rearrangement joins TRBV9 to TRBJ1-4, with a weak D call TRBD1 (5 bases). V lost 0 bases to trimming and J lost 6 bases, with 12 bases between them. The CDR3 contains 15 residues. Germline loops: CDR1 SGDLS, CDR2 YYNGEE. CDR3 nucleotide sequence: TGTGCCAGCAGCGTAGGGCAGGAAGGGGATGAAAAACTGTTTTTT. Its protein product is CASSVGQEGDEKLFF.

The V call is TRBV11-2, the J call TRBJ2-7; 9 nucleotides align to TRBD1. The V gene end was trimmed by 3 bases and the J gene end by 0 bases; junction bases not matched to a gene: 12. Germline V lookup: CDR1 SGHAT, CDR2 FQNNGV. There are 18 residues in the CDR3. CDR3: CASSFSPGTGTHSYEQYF. The CDR3 coding sequence is TGTGCCAGCAGCTTCAGTCCCGGGACAGGGACTCACTCCTACGAGCAGTACTTC.

The V gene is TRBV6-6, the J gene TRBJ1-5; 12 bases agree with TRBD1. CDR3 size: 15 residues. The germline CDR1 and CDR2 sequences are MNHNY and SVGAGI (reference sequence). V lost 7 bases and J lost 7; bases outside the gene matches: 8. The CDR3 spells CASIIGTGGAQPQHF. The CDR3 DNA reads as TGTGCCAGCATTATCGGGACAGGGGGCGCGCAGCCCCAGCATTTT.

The chain uses TRBV19 and TRBJ2-5, with TRBD2 identical over 10 bases. The junction had 9 bases not matched to a gene; V was cut back by 9 bases and J by 5 bases. Germline loops: CDR1 LNHDA, CDR2 SQIVND (reference sequence). The CDR3 is made up of 14 amino acids. CDR3 nucleotide sequence: TGTGCCAGCTCTCCTAGCGGGAGAAGGGAGACCCAGTACTTC. Its translation: CASSPSGRRETQYF.

The chain has TRBV4-1 and TRBJ1-4; D ambiguous. This CDR3 comprises 16 residues. Germline V lookup: CDR1 MGHRA, CDR2 YSYEKL. V shed 8 bases and J shed 2 bases, with 18 bases lying between them. CDR3 amino acids: CASSLGVGTTNEKLFF. The CDR3 DNA reads as TGCGCCAGCTCCCTGGGAGTGGGAACTACTAATGAAAAACTGTTTTTT.

J is TRBJ2-3 and V is TRBV24-1, with 8 bases aligning to TRBD1. The germline gives CDR1 KGHDR, CDR2 SFDVKD. Trimming removed 5 bases from V and 5 bases from J; junction bases left unmatched: 17. The CDR3 runs to 18 residues. This CDR3 is CATSGRQGTWTGGDTQYF. The DNA of the CDR3 is TGTGCCACCAGTGGCCGACAGGGGACCTGGACCGGAGGAGATACGCAGTATTTT.

The gene calls are TRBV6-5 and TRBJ1-1, with TRBD1 matching over 8 bases. Germline loops: CDR1 MNHEY, CDR2 SVGAGI. The CDR3 is 14 residues long. With V trimmed by 2 bases and J by 5 bases, 4 bases remained unmatched. In DNA, the CDR3 is TGTGCCAGCAGTTACCGACAGGGGCGGACTGAAGCTTTCTTT. It is translated as CASSYRQGRTEAFF.

This sequence joins TRBV9 and TRBJ2-2; 9 bases are shared with TRBD2. The CDR3 length is 16 residues. Looked up from germline, CDR1 is SGDLS and CDR2 is YYNGEE. Trimming took 0 bases from V and 5 from J; bases not matched to a gene: 5. CDR3 DNA sequence: TGTGCCAGCAGCGTAGGCGGGAGGGTCTCAACCGGGGAGCTGTTTTTT. Its protein product is CASSVGGRVSTGELFF.

V is TRBV5-1 and J is TRBJ2-7; tentative D call: TRBD2 (6 bases). Germline assignment: CDR1 SGHRS and CDR2 YFSETQ. Trimming cost V 2 bases and J 1 base, with 13 bases left between them. This CDR3 is 15 amino acids long. CDR3 sequence reads: CASSFGGILSYEQYF. CDR3 DNA sequence: TGCGCCAGCAGCTTCGGCGGGATTCTTTCCTACGAGCAGTACTTC. The entire variable domain, with the rest obtained from reference TRBV5-1 and TRBJ2-7, is as follows: KAGVTQTPRYLIKTRGQQVTLSCSPISGHRSVSWYQQTPGQGLQFLFEYFSETQRNKGNFPGRFSGRQFSNSRSEMNVSTLELGDSALYLCASSFGGILSYEQYFGPGTRLTVT.

The chain is built from TRBV6-5 and TRBJ1-2; 8 bases agree with TRBD1. The germline V gene has CDR1 MNHEY and CDR2 SVGAGI. The CDR3 loop spans 15 amino acids. J gave up 4 bases and V 7 bases, and 11 bases lay outside the gene matches. CDR3 sequence: CASTPGQGPGYGYTF. The CDR3 DNA follows: TGTGCCAGCACCCCTGGACAGGGACCCGGCTATGGCTACACCTTC.

The DNA for the CDR3 is TGCGCCAGCATCCCTAGCGGGAGCTCCTACAATGAGCAGTTCTTC. It encodes CASIPSGSSYNEQFF. This sequence joins TRBV5-1 and TRBJ2-1, with 10 bases fitting TRBD2. The CDR3 is 15 residues long. Germline V gene sequence: CDR1 SGHRS, CDR2 YFSETQ. Unmatched junction bases numbered 3, after V lost 6 bases and J lost 0 bases.

The rearrangement joins TRBV19 to TRBJ1-2; D ambiguous. Trimming took 3 bases from V and 4 from J, leaving 9 bases between them. This CDR3 spans 13 amino acids. Germline lookup yields CDR1 LNHDA and CDR2 SQIVND (reference sequence). This chain's CDR3 is CASSIPGSYGYTF. The CDR3 nucleotides read TGTGCCAGTAGTATCCCCGGGAGCTATGGCTACACCTTC.

The CDR3 sequence is CASSRRLAGAQETQYF. CDR3 DNA: TGTGCCAGCAGCCGCAGACTAGCGGGAGCCCAAGAGACCCAGTACTTC. The chain has TRBV3-1 (or the pseudogene TRBV3-2) and TRBJ2-5; 12 bases are shared with TRBD2. The CDR3 loop spans 16 amino acids. Germline V CDR1 and CDR2: LGHDT, YNNKEL (reference sequence). The junction had 4 bases not matched to a gene; V was cut back by 4 bases and J by 1 base.

There are a few counts of this clone. This chain joins TRBV2 and TRBJ2-5; 7 nucleotides agree with TRBD1. Germline loops: CDR1 SNHLY, CDR2 FYNNEI. This CDR3 comprises 14 residues. The ends lost 6 bases at V and 7 bases at J; junction bases unmatched: 11. The CDR3 protein is CASSEDRLWGTQYF. The CDR3 region has the DNA TGTGCCAGCAGCGAGGACAGGTTATGGGGGACCCAGTACTTC.

In this sample, this clone turned up a few times. V and J are TRBV6-1 and TRBJ2-7; TRBD1 aligns across 9 bases. This CDR3 has 15 amino acids. Trimming at V came to 1 base and at J to 5 bases, leaving 6 bases not matched to a gene. CDR1 MNHNS and CDR2 SASEGT come from the germline V gene. The CDR3 loop is CASSEDGQGLHEQYF. DNA of the CDR3: TGTGCCAGCAGTGAAGATGGACAGGGGTTGCACGAGCAGTACTTC.